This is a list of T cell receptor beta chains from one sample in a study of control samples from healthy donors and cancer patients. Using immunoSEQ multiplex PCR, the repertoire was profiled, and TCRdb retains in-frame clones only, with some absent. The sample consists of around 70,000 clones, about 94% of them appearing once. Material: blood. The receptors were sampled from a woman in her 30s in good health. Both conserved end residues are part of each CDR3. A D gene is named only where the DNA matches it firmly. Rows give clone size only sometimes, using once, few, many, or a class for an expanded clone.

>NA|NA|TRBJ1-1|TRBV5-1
CASSFGGGTEAFF
TGCGCCAGCAGCTTTGGGGGCGGAACTGAAGCTTTCTTT
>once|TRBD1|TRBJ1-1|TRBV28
CAHRQGNTEAFF
TGTGCCCATAGACAGGGTAACACTGAAGCTTTCTTT
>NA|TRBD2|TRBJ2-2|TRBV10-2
CASRGGDRDTGELFF
TGCGCCAGCAGGGGGGGGGACCGCGACACCGGGGAGCTGTTTTTT
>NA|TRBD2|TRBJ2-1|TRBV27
CASTTPSGGVHEQFF
TGTGCCAGCACCACCCCTAGCGGGGGGGTGCATGAGCAGTTCTTC
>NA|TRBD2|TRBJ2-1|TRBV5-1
CASSLGLAGRRVYNEQFF
TGCGCCAGCAGTTTGGGACTAGCGGGACGACGCGTATACAATGAGCAGTTCTTC
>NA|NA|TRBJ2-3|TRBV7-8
CASSRNPQYF
TGTGCCAGCAGCCGTAATCCTCAGTATTTT
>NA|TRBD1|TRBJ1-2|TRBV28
CASRGQGNYGYTF
TGTGCCAGCAGGGGACAGGGGAACTATGGCTACACCTTC
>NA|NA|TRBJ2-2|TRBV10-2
CASRGATTNTGELFF
TGCGCCAGCCGGGGGGCTACTACTAACACCGGGGAGCTGTTTTTT
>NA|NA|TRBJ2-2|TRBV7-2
CASSSLPQNTGELFF
TGTGCCAGCAGCTCCCTCCCCCAGAACACCGGGGAGCTGTTTTTT
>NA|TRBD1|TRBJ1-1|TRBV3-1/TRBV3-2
CASTRTGGMNTEAFF
TGTGCCAGCACCCGGACAGGGGGGATGAACACTGAAGCTTTCTTT
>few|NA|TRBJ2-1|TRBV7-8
CASSLGRLVKNNEQFF
TGTGCCAGCAGCTTAGGACGACTCGTTAAAAACAATGAGCAGTTCTTC
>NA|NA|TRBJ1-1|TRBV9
CASSLGGGTEAFF
TGTGCCAGCAGTCTCGGGGGGGGCACTGAAGCTTTCTTT
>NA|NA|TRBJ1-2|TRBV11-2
CASSLSARLANYGYTF
TGTGCCAGCAGCCTTTCAGCACGACTAGCTAACTATGGCTACACCTTC
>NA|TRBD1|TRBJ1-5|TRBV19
CASRDRGHQPQHF
TGTGCCAGTAGAGACAGGGGGCACCAGCCCCAGCATTTT
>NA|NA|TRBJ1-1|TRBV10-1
CASSESRLTEAFF
TGCGCCAGCAGTGAGTCGCGCCTAACTGAAGCTTTCTTT
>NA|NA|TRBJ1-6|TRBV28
CASSLPGRQNSPLHF
TGTGCCAGCAGTTTACCGGGACGGCAGAATTCACCCCTCCACTTT
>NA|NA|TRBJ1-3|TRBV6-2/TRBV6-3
CASSPRSNTIYF
TGTGCCAGCAGTCCCCGTTCCAACACCATATATTTT
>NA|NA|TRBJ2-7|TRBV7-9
CASSLERGTGKDEQYF
TGTGCCAGCAGCTTAGAGAGGGGGACCGGTAAGGACGAGCAGTACTTC
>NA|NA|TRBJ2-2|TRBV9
CASSAPESAVGELFF
TGTGCCAGCAGCGCCCCAGAGAGTGCTGTCGGGGAGCTGTTTTTT
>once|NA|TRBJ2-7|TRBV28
CASARMTESYEQYF
TGTGCCAGCGCTAGAATGACAGAATCCTACGAGCAGTACTTC
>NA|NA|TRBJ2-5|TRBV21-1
CASSTELAGGQETQYF
TGTGCCAGCAGCACCGAACTAGCGGGGGGCCAAGAGACCCAGTACTTC
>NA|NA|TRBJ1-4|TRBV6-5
CASLGGEGEKLFF
TGTGCCAGCTTGGGGGGTGAGGGTGAAAAACTGTTTTTT
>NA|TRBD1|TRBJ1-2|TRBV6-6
CASRPQGINYGYTF
TGTGCCAGCAGACCACAGGGGATCAACTATGGCTACACCTTC
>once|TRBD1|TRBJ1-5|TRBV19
CASAGGAGNQPQHF
TGTGCCAGTGCAGGGGGCGCGGGGAATCAGCCCCAGCATTTT
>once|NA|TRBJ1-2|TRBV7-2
CASTLWYGYTF
TGTGCCAGCACCCTCTGGTATGGCTACACCTTC
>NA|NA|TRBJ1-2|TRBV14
CASSLGQNYGYTF
TGTGCCAGCAGCCTTGGACAGAACTATGGCTACACCTTC
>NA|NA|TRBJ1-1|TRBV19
CASSTGGVTEAFF
TGTGCCAGTAGTACCGGGGGGGTCACTGAAGCTTTCTTT
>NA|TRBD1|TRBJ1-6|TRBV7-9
CASSSGQGGISPLHF
TGTGCCAGCAGCTCTGGACAGGGGGGAATTTCACCCCTCCACTTT
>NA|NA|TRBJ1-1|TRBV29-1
CSVELLEGTTEAFF
TGCAGCGTTGAACTTTTGGAGGGGACCACTGAAGCTTTCTTT
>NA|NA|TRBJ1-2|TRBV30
CAWRIGYGYTF
TGTGCCTGGAGAATAGGCTATGGCTACACCTTC
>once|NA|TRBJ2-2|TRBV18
CASSPDLSNTGELFF
TGTGCCAGCTCACCAGACCTCTCGAACACCGGGGAGCTGTTTTTT